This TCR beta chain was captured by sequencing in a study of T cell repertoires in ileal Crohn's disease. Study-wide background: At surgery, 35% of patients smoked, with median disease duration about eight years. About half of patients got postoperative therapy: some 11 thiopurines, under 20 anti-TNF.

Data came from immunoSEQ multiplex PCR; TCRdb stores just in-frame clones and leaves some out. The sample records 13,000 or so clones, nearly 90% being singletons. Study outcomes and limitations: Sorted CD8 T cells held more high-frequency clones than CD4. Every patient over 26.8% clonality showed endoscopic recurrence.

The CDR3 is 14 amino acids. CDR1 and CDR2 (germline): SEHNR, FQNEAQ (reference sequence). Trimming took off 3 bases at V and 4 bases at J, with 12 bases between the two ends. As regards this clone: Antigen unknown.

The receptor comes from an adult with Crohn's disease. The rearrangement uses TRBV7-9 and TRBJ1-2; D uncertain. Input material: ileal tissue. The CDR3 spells CASSFPGAGYGYTF. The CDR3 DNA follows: TGTGCCAGCAGCTTCCCGGGTGCGGGCTATGGCTACACCTTC.